This TCR beta chain was sequenced in a study of blood T cell repertoires in COVID-19 (dated by TCRdb to about 2020). About the study as a whole: Samples covering the acute and convalescent phases of COVID-19 were provided by collaborators in the United States, Italy and Spain. The prospective study material was composed of cDNA or gDNA derived from T cells, B-cell-depleted T cells, or PBMCs. The dataset comprised deeply sampled blood TCRbeta repertoires from subjects exposed to, actively infected with, or recovered from COVID-19. The repertoires were released in a freely available public database intended as a resource for research on the immune response to SARS-CoV-2. The samples were drawn from the first 160 participants of the ongoing ImmuneRACE study and from over 950 subjects provided by 6 global collaborators. The sample metadata nearly always contained a de-identified subject ID, COVID-19 status, age in years and sex. Where available, HLA class I and class II types were obtained from metadata supplied by the sample provider rather than from assay-based typing.

CDR1 and CDR2 are read off the germline V gene as SGHRS and YFSETQ. V was cut back by 4 bases and J by 1 base, leaving a gap of 11 bases between them. Including cysteine and phenylalanine, the CDR3 has 15 amino acids. Just the 45-base CDR3 DNA is kept, in frame starting at base 1. Overall study outcomes, separate from this receptor: The quantity of clinical and demographic metadata differed by source and by participant and was supplied without curation.

Collaborating institutions collected whole blood in K2EDTA tubes following their own protocols. Collaborator samples were shipped for TCRbeta analysis as frozen whole blood, isolated PBMCs, or DNA extracted from either sample type. Note on this clone: No cognate antigen has been identified for it. Base qualities are not recorded, but no much larger clone differs from it by a single base.

The immunoSEQ Assay, a bias-controlled multiplex PCR, was used to amplify TCRbeta CDR3 regions from genomic DNA. Under the source paper's analysis protocol: The number of nucleated cells in each sample was estimated by amplification of reference gene primers within the assay. To quantify the absolute abundance of each unique TCRbeta CDR3 rearrangement, sequence reads were collapsed and filtered. For each sample, productive Simpson clonality was calculated by taking the square root of Simpson's diversity index across productive rearrangements. The source is immuneACCESS, and TCRdb retained only in-frame sequences with V and J called. Part of the clones is not carried over; for the studies checked, unresolved V genes explain less than half of this, and the remainder is unexplained. From that table come the V and J calls and clone size; the DNA was used to work out D and trimming. The sample table holds some 89,000 clones, of which around 80% were seen once. Together, the top ten hold more than 1% of the sample.

Material: peripheral blood. The receptor was derived from a woman aged 80 or over with acute or convalescent COVID-19. This sequence uses TRBV5-1 and TRBJ2-2; D gene: possibly TRBD1, on 5 matching bases. DNA sequence: TGCGCCAGCAGCCCGAACGACAGGAACACCGGGGAGCTGTTTTTT. This codes for CASSPNDRNTGELFF.